The subject of this entry is one T cell receptor (beta chain). Its target is unknown. This entry is derived from a study of cytomegalovirus exposure and HLA in healthy donors. Study findings and constraints: In all likelihood, a cluster of highly shared sequence variants was a sequencing artifact.

CDR3 length equals 11 residues. 13 Jbeta primers and 60 Vbeta primers were used for the PCR. Using immunoSEQ multiplex PCR, the repertoire was profiled, and TCRdb retains in-frame clones only, with some absent. The sample consists of about 99,000 clones, around a tenth of them appearing once. Sequencing input: PBMCs. This TCR derives from a man in his forties or fifties in good health and CMV-seropositive. V usage is TRBV21-1 and J usage is TRBJ2-7; the D call in the table, TRBD2, was not verified against the DNA. TRBV21-1 is a known pseudogene. The CDR3 region has the DNA TGTGCCAGCCCAGCGTCCTACGAGCAGTACTTC. The encoded protein is CASPASYEQYF.